Listed below are T cell receptor beta chains from one sample, sequenced in a study of shared clonotypes between healthy human individuals. The repertoire was sequenced with immunoSEQ multiplex PCR; TCRdb's copy has only in-frame clones and lacks some. The repertoire consists of 1.5 million to 1.9 million clones, with approximately 98% occurring once and the leading ten covering roughly 0.45%. Sequencing used naive CD4+ T cells sorted from blood. These receptors all come from a young man in good health. Each CDR3 is given with its conserved first and last residue. Fields, in order: CDR3 length, clone size, V gene, D gene, J gene, CDR3 protein, CDR3 DNA. A D gene is named only where the DNA matches it firmly. Clone sizes are given selectively: once, few, many, or a class where the clone is expanded.

cdr3_length: 15; clone_size: NA; v_call: TRBV2; d_call: NA; j_call: TRBJ2-2; cdr3_aa: CASTLERVFTGELFF; cdr3_nt: TGTGCCAGCACACTGGAAAGGGTATTTACCGGGGAGCTGTTTTTT
cdr3_length: 16; clone_size: NA; v_call: TRBV11-2; d_call: TRBD1; j_call: TRBJ1-2; cdr3_aa: CASSGRWTGGADGYTF; cdr3_nt: TGTGCCAGCAGCGGCCGGTGGACAGGGGGCGCGGATGGCTACACCTTC
cdr3_length: 18; clone_size: NA; v_call: TRBV5-4; d_call: TRBD1; j_call: TRBJ2-6; cdr3_aa: CASSITGGAMRGANVLTF; cdr3_nt: TGTGCCAGCAGCATTACAGGGGGCGCGATGCGCGGGGCCAACGTCCTGACTTTC
cdr3_length: 17; clone_size: NA; v_call: TRBV10-2; d_call: TRBD2; j_call: TRBJ2-4; cdr3_aa: CASSEGWGGLAKNIQYF; cdr3_nt: TGCGCCAGCAGTGAGGGTTGGGGGGGTTTGGCCAAAAACATTCAGTACTTC
cdr3_length: 17; clone_size: NA; v_call: TRBV7-6; d_call: TRBD2; j_call: TRBJ2-2; cdr3_aa: CASSLHISGAYTGELFF; cdr3_nt: TGTGCCAGCAGCTTACATATTAGCGGGGCGTACACCGGGGAGCTGTTTTTT
cdr3_length: 13; clone_size: NA; v_call: TRBV6-5; d_call: NA; j_call: TRBJ2-1; cdr3_aa: CATTFPPYVEQFF; cdr3_nt: TGTGCCACCACCTTTCCCCCCTATGTTGAGCAGTTCTTC
cdr3_length: 14; clone_size: NA; v_call: TRBV5-1; d_call: TRBD1; j_call: TRBJ2-7; cdr3_aa: CASSLLDRDYEQYF; cdr3_nt: TGCGCCAGCAGCTTGTTGGACAGGGACTACGAGCAGTACTTC
cdr3_length: 14; clone_size: NA; v_call: TRBV28; d_call: TRBD2; j_call: TRBJ2-1; cdr3_aa: CASSMGGSNNEQFF; cdr3_nt: TGTGCCAGCTCGATGGGAGGGTCAAACAATGAGCAGTTCTTC
cdr3_length: 16; clone_size: NA; v_call: TRBV7-6; d_call: NA; j_call: TRBJ1-5; cdr3_aa: CASSSKGPWGNQPQHF; cdr3_nt: TGTGCCAGCAGCTCAAAAGGACCATGGGGCAATCAGCCCCAGCATTTT
cdr3_length: 16; clone_size: once; v_call: TRBV5-1; d_call: NA; j_call: TRBJ2-1; cdr3_aa: CASSKGEGHSYNEQFF; cdr3_nt: TGCGCCAGCTCCAAGGGGGAGGGCCACTCGTACAATGAGCAGTTCTTC
cdr3_length: 13; clone_size: NA; v_call: TRBV2; d_call: NA; j_call: TRBJ1-5; cdr3_aa: CASSERGNQPQHF; cdr3_nt: TGTGCCAGCAGTGAAAGAGGCAATCAGCCCCAGCATTTT
cdr3_length: 15; clone_size: once; v_call: TRBV27; d_call: NA; j_call: TRBJ2-3; cdr3_aa: CASSLYRDSTDTQYF; cdr3_nt: TGTGCCAGCAGTTTATACCGGGACAGCACAGATACGCAGTATTTT
cdr3_length: 16; clone_size: NA; v_call: TRBV5-6; d_call: NA; j_call: TRBJ2-2; cdr3_aa: CASSLEPGDVTGELFF; cdr3_nt: TGTGCCAGCAGCTTGGAGCCAGGGGACGTCACCGGGGAGCTGTTTTTT
cdr3_length: 13; clone_size: NA; v_call: TRBV7-2; d_call: NA; j_call: TRBJ2-5; cdr3_aa: CASSSAGVETQYF; cdr3_nt: TGTGCCAGCAGCTCTGCAGGGGTTGAGACCCAGTACTTC
cdr3_length: 17; clone_size: NA; v_call: TRBV18; d_call: NA; j_call: TRBJ2-5; cdr3_aa: CASSPLPRRDGQETQYF; cdr3_nt: TGTGCCAGCTCACCGCTCCCTAGACGGGACGGACAAGAGACCCAGTACTTC
cdr3_length: 14; clone_size: NA; v_call: TRBV6-5; d_call: NA; j_call: TRBJ1-3; cdr3_aa: CASSYGSSGNTIYF; cdr3_nt: TGTGCCAGCAGTTACGGAAGCTCTGGAAACACCATATATTTT
cdr3_length: 14; clone_size: NA; v_call: TRBV9; d_call: NA; j_call: TRBJ1-1; cdr3_aa: CASSVPASGTEAFF; cdr3_nt: TGTGCCAGCAGCGTCCCAGCCTCCGGCACTGAAGCTTTCTTT
cdr3_length: 13; clone_size: NA; v_call: TRBV7-2; d_call: NA; j_call: TRBJ1-1; cdr3_aa: CAINAGWGTEAFF; cdr3_nt: TGTGCCATTAACGCAGGGTGGGGCACTGAAGCTTTCTTT
cdr3_length: 13; clone_size: NA; v_call: TRBV28; d_call: NA; j_call: TRBJ1-2; cdr3_aa: CASSLRSNYGYTF; cdr3_nt: TGTGCCAGCAGTTTAAGGAGCAACTATGGCTACACCTTC
cdr3_length: 15; clone_size: once; v_call: TRBV5-6; d_call: TRBD1; j_call: TRBJ1-4; cdr3_aa: CASSPTTGVGEKLFF; cdr3_nt: TGTGCCAGCAGCCCAACGACAGGGGTGGGGGAAAAACTGTTTTTT
cdr3_length: 15; clone_size: NA; v_call: TRBV9; d_call: TRBD2; j_call: TRBJ2-7; cdr3_aa: CASSVGVGGPYEQYF; cdr3_nt: TGTGCCAGCAGCGTAGGGGTGGGAGGGCCCTACGAGCAGTACTTC
cdr3_length: 16; clone_size: once; v_call: TRBV18; d_call: TRBD1; j_call: TRBJ1-1; cdr3_aa: CASSPSGGVLDTEAFF; cdr3_nt: TGTGCCAGCTCACCGTCAGGGGGCGTCCTGGACACTGAAGCTTTCTTT
cdr3_length: 13; clone_size: NA; v_call: TRBV11-2; d_call: TRBD1; j_call: TRBJ1-1; cdr3_aa: CASSWTGRTEAFF; cdr3_nt: TGTGCCAGCAGTTGGACAGGGAGGACTGAAGCTTTCTTT
cdr3_length: 17; clone_size: NA; v_call: TRBV28; d_call: TRBD2; j_call: TRBJ2-7; cdr3_aa: CASSFPLGTSGSYEQYF; cdr3_nt: TGTGCCAGCAGTTTTCCCCTCGGGACTAGCGGGTCCTACGAGCAGTACTTC
cdr3_length: 14; clone_size: NA; v_call: TRBV9; d_call: TRBD1; j_call: TRBJ2-1; cdr3_aa: CASSEGQGNNEQFF; cdr3_nt: TGTGCCAGCAGCGAGGGACAGGGGAACAATGAGCAGTTCTTC
cdr3_length: 14; clone_size: NA; v_call: TRBV7-2; d_call: NA; j_call: TRBJ2-4; cdr3_aa: CASSLDGGEDIQYF; cdr3_nt: TGTGCCAGCAGCTTAGACGGGGGAGAAGACATTCAGTACTTC
cdr3_length: 13; clone_size: NA; v_call: TRBV28; d_call: NA; j_call: TRBJ1-5; cdr3_aa: CASSFRGIQPQHF; cdr3_nt: TGTGCCAGCAGTTTTCGGGGAATTCAGCCCCAGCATTTT
cdr3_length: 14; clone_size: once; v_call: TRBV5-4; d_call: TRBD2; j_call: TRBJ2-7; cdr3_aa: CASSYLAGAVEQYF; cdr3_nt: TGTGCCAGCAGCTATCTAGCGGGAGCGGTCGAGCAGTACTTC
cdr3_length: 17; clone_size: NA; v_call: TRBV6-1; d_call: NA; j_call: TRBJ2-3; cdr3_aa: CASSEPGTPTKTDTQYF; cdr3_nt: TGTGCCAGCAGTGAACCCGGGACACCAACTAAAACAGATACGCAGTATTTT
cdr3_length: 14; clone_size: NA; v_call: TRBV30; d_call: NA; j_call: TRBJ2-2; cdr3_aa: CAWSLALNTGELFF; cdr3_nt: TGTGCCTGGAGTCTGGCGTTGAACACCGGGGAGCTGTTTTTT
cdr3_length: 14; clone_size: NA; v_call: TRBV15; d_call: NA; j_call: TRBJ2-7; cdr3_aa: CATSRDRASYEQYF; cdr3_nt: TGTGCCACCAGCAGAGATAGGGCTTCCTACGAGCAGTACTTC
cdr3_length: 15; clone_size: NA; v_call: TRBV7-3; d_call: NA; j_call: TRBJ1-1; cdr3_aa: CASSLMALETGEAFF; cdr3_nt: TGTGCCAGCAGCTTAATGGCCCTTGAGACCGGCGAAGCTTTCTTT
cdr3_length: 14; clone_size: NA; v_call: TRBV2; d_call: TRBD2; j_call: TRBJ2-7; cdr3_aa: CASGGLAGTYEQYF; cdr3_nt: TGTGCCAGCGGAGGACTAGCGGGAACGTACGAGCAGTACTTC
cdr3_length: 14; clone_size: NA; v_call: TRBV19; d_call: NA; j_call: TRBJ2-6; cdr3_aa: CASALASGANVLTF; cdr3_nt: TGTGCCAGTGCACTAGCCTCCGGGGCCAACGTCCTGACTTTC
cdr3_length: 13; clone_size: NA; v_call: TRBV6-6; d_call: NA; j_call: TRBJ1-5; cdr3_aa: CASSYRDSQPQHF; cdr3_nt: TGTGCCAGCAGTTATAGGGACTCTCAGCCCCAGCATTTT
cdr3_length: 12; clone_size: NA; v_call: TRBV29-1; d_call: TRBD1; j_call: TRBJ2-2; cdr3_aa: CSVHRGFGELFF; cdr3_nt: TGCAGCGTGCACAGGGGATTCGGGGAGCTGTTTTTT
cdr3_length: 16; clone_size: NA; v_call: TRBV14; d_call: NA; j_call: TRBJ1-1; cdr3_aa: CASSQDQTGVNTEAFF; cdr3_nt: TGTGCCAGCAGCCAGGATCAGACAGGAGTGAACACTGAAGCTTTCTTT
cdr3_length: 19; clone_size: NA; v_call: TRBV7-8; d_call: TRBD2; j_call: TRBJ2-1; cdr3_aa: CASSRKTLAGGPTTSEQFF; cdr3_nt: TGTGCCAGCAGCCGCAAAACCCTAGCGGGAGGGCCTACGACGTCTGAGCAGTTCTTC
cdr3_length: 13; clone_size: NA; v_call: TRBV5-4; d_call: NA; j_call: TRBJ2-7; cdr3_aa: CASSQGQAYEQYF; cdr3_nt: TGTGCCAGCAGCCAGGGACAAGCCTACGAGCAGTACTTC
cdr3_length: 14; clone_size: NA; v_call: TRBV18; d_call: NA; j_call: TRBJ2-5; cdr3_aa: CASSPLALQETQYF; cdr3_nt: TGTGCCAGCTCACCTCTGGCCTTGCAAGAGACCCAGTACTTC
cdr3_length: 14; clone_size: NA; v_call: TRBV18; d_call: NA; j_call: TRBJ2-5; cdr3_aa: CASSPTSNGETQYF; cdr3_nt: TGTGCCAGCTCACCAACTAGCAATGGGGAGACCCAGTACTTC
cdr3_length: 15; clone_size: once; v_call: TRBV7-9; d_call: NA; j_call: TRBJ2-3; cdr3_aa: CASSLTVPSTDTQYF; cdr3_nt: TGTGCCAGCAGCTTAACAGTCCCTAGCACAGATACGCAGTATTTT
cdr3_length: 15; clone_size: NA; v_call: TRBV28; d_call: TRBD2; j_call: TRBJ2-7; cdr3_aa: CASSAPPASGYEQYF; cdr3_nt: TGTGCCAGCAGTGCCCCCCCGGCTAGCGGGTACGAGCAGTACTTC
cdr3_length: 15; clone_size: NA; v_call: TRBV28; d_call: NA; j_call: TRBJ2-2; cdr3_aa: CASSLEGVGTGELFF; cdr3_nt: TGTGCCAGCAGTTTAGAGGGGGTCGGCACCGGGGAGCTGTTTTTT
cdr3_length: 14; clone_size: NA; v_call: TRBV5-1; d_call: TRBD1; j_call: TRBJ2-5; cdr3_aa: CASSLVGGPQTQYF; cdr3_nt: TGCGCCAGCAGCTTGGTAGGGGGCCCCCAGACCCAGTACTTC
cdr3_length: 15; clone_size: NA; v_call: TRBV27; d_call: TRBD2; j_call: TRBJ2-7; cdr3_aa: CASSLFLAEVYEQYF; cdr3_nt: TGTGCCAGCAGTTTATTCCTAGCGGAGGTATACGAGCAGTACTTC
cdr3_length: 13; clone_size: NA; v_call: TRBV11-2; d_call: NA; j_call: TRBJ2-1; cdr3_aa: CASSTRTRREQFF; cdr3_nt: TGTGCCAGCAGCACCCGGACTCGACGGGAGCAGTTCTTC
cdr3_length: 17; clone_size: NA; v_call: TRBV5-1; d_call: NA; j_call: TRBJ2-4; cdr3_aa: CASSYSGSTLAKNIQYF; cdr3_nt: TGCGCCAGCAGCTATTCGGGGAGTACACTAGCCAAAAACATTCAGTACTTC
cdr3_length: 14; clone_size: NA; v_call: TRBV18; d_call: TRBD1; j_call: TRBJ1-4; cdr3_aa: CASSRDRSNEKLFF; cdr3_nt: TGTGCCAGCTCAAGGGACAGGTCTAATGAAAAACTGTTTTTT
cdr3_length: 15; clone_size: NA; v_call: TRBV5-1; d_call: TRBD1; j_call: TRBJ1-4; cdr3_aa: CASSLQTTGEAKLFF; cdr3_nt: TGCGCCAGCAGCTTACAAACGACAGGGGAGGCGAAACTGTTTTTT
cdr3_length: 11; clone_size: NA; v_call: TRBV27; d_call: NA; j_call: TRBJ2-2; cdr3_aa: CALPRSGELFF; cdr3_nt: TGTGCCCTCCCGAGGTCCGGGGAGCTGTTTTTT
cdr3_length: 17; clone_size: NA; v_call: TRBV12-5; d_call: NA; j_call: TRBJ2-7; cdr3_aa: CASGLFGQLIVTYEQYF; cdr3_nt: TGTGCTAGTGGTTTATTTGGTCAGCTAATAGTCACCTACGAGCAGTACTTC
cdr3_length: 13; clone_size: NA; v_call: TRBV4-1; d_call: NA; j_call: TRBJ2-1; cdr3_aa: CASSQDRPNEQFF; cdr3_nt: TGCGCCAGCAGCCAAGATCGACCCAATGAGCAGTTCTTC
cdr3_length: 15; clone_size: NA; v_call: TRBV27; d_call: TRBD2; j_call: TRBJ2-3; cdr3_aa: CASSLFSGTTDTQYF; cdr3_nt: TGTGCCAGCAGTTTATTCAGCGGGACCACAGATACGCAGTATTTT
cdr3_length: 14; clone_size: NA; v_call: TRBV19; d_call: TRBD1; j_call: TRBJ2-7; cdr3_aa: CASSRGQGADEQYF; cdr3_nt: TGTGCCAGTAGTCGGGGACAGGGGGCCGACGAGCAGTACTTC
cdr3_length: 14; clone_size: NA; v_call: TRBV6-5; d_call: NA; j_call: TRBJ2-4; cdr3_aa: CASSYSGDINIQYF; cdr3_nt: TGTGCCAGCAGTTACTCGGGGGACATAAACATTCAGTACTTC
cdr3_length: 15; clone_size: NA; v_call: TRBV19; d_call: NA; j_call: TRBJ2-3; cdr3_aa: CASSTLATITDTQYF; cdr3_nt: TGTGCCAGTAGTACGTTGGCTACCATCACAGATACGCAGTATTTT